Below, 19 T cell receptor beta chains from the same sample are listed, as sequenced in a study of response to subunit inactivated influenza vaccine. Each CDR3 protein is one row after TCRdb ran MiXCR on the RT-PCR reads. The profile covers 280,000 or so distinct CDR3 sequences, with roughly a fifth appearing a single time and roughly a tenth taken by the ten largest. The sequencing used PBMCs from blood, collected about 20 months after vaccination. These TCRs come from a man aged 50 to 75 who received an inactivated influenza vaccine.

This clonotype appeared many times. The chain joins TRBV4-3 to TRBJ1-2; no clear D gene. CDR3 length equals 16 residues. From germline, CDR1 is LGHNA and CDR2 YSLEER. Between the trimmed V and J ends, which lost 0 bases and 3 bases, there was a span of 14 bases. CDR3 sequence reads: CASSQDWAGQDYGYTF. CDR3 coding DNA: TGCGCCAGCAGCCAAGATTGGGCGGGTCAGGACTATGGCTACACCTTC.

This clonotype was observed at least ten times. The chain combines TRBV20-1 with TRBJ1-5, with D uncertain. The V gene lost 1 base and the J gene lost 3 bases, with 7 bases spanning the gap. Germline V CDR1 and CDR2: DFQATT, SNEGSKA (reference sequence). The CDR3 covers 13 residues. The CDR3 region has the DNA TGCAGTGCTAGAGGGCCATCCAATCAGCCCCAGCATTTT. It codes for CSARGPSNQPQHF.

This clonotype occurred a few times. The rearrangement links TRBV10-3 to TRBJ1-2, with D possibly matching TRBD1 (5 bases). Germline CDR1 is ENHRY and CDR2 is SYGVKD. The ends were cut back, 8 bases at V and 6 bases at J, with 7 bases in the middle. This CDR3 region has 10 residues. CDR3 amino acids: CAIGDDGYTF. CDR3 coding DNA: TGTGCCATCGGGGACGATGGCTACACCTTC.

In its sample, this clonotype was seen a few times. The rearrangement uses TRBV20-1 and TRBJ2-7; D may be TRBD1 or TRBD2 (5 bases each). This CDR3 is 10 amino acids long. Trimming pared 3 bases from V and 6 bases from J, leaving 6 bases between. Germline lookup yields CDR1 DFQATT and CDR2 SNEGSKA (reference sequence). CDR3 amino acids: CSASGAEQYF. CDR3 nucleotide sequence: TGCAGTGCTAGCGGGGCCGAGCAGTACTTC.

The chain couples TRBV18 to TRBJ1-1; TRBD1 matches 7 bases. In germline, CDR1 is KGHSH, CDR2 LQKENI. The CDR3 runs to 14 residues. The J segment lost 5 bases and the V segment lost 4 bases, leaving 7 bases of the junction unmatched. CDR3 loop: CASSRGTAGTEAFF. The CDR3 DNA reads TGTGCCAGCTCACGAGGGACAGCGGGGACTGAAGCTTTCTTT.

The V and J genes are TRBV7-2 and TRBJ1-5; 7 bases map to TRBD1. CDR3 size: 15 residues. With V trimmed by 5 bases and J by 7 bases, 11 bases remained unmatched. Germline assignment: CDR1 SGHTA and CDR2 FQGNSA. CDR3 region: CASSPSRGIGQPQHF. The DNA of the CDR3 is TGTGCCAGCAGCCCCTCCAGGGGGATAGGACAGCCCCAGCATTTT.

The rearrangement joins TRBV18 to TRBJ1-1; tentatively, D is TRBD1 (5 bases). The CDR3 runs to 14 residues. V lost 0 bases and J 2 bases, leaving 7 bases between the germline ends. CDR1 is KGHSH and CDR2 is LQKENI in the germline V gene. As DNA, the CDR3 is TGTGCCAGCTCACCACCGGGGCGCAACACTGAAGCTTTCTTT. Translated, it gives CASSPPGRNTEAFF.

This clonotype was detected many times. This sequence joins TRBV29-1 and TRBJ1-1, with a weak D call TRBD1 (5 bases). Per germline, CDR1 SQVTM and CDR2 ANQGSEA. The CDR3 runs to 14 residues. The V and J ends lost 3 bases and 1 base respectively, with 12 bases between them. CDR3 amino acids: CSVEQGSANTEAFF. The CDR3 DNA is TGCAGCGTTGAGCAGGGATCGGCGAACACTGAAGCTTTCTTT.

The chain joins TRBV5-1 to TRBJ2-3; tentatively, D is TRBD2 (6 bases). Germline V gene lookup returns CDR1 SGHRS and CDR2 YFSETQ. V dropped 5 bases and J dropped 2 bases, with 15 bases sitting between them. This CDR3 spans 15 amino acids. This chain's CDR3 is CASSPRTKHTDTQYF. CDR3 sequence (DNA): TGCGCCAGCAGTCCGAGGACTAAGCACACAGATACGCAGTATTTT.

The rearrangement uses TRBV14 and TRBJ1-3, with 7 nucleotides matching TRBD1. The V segment lost 2 bases and the J segment 3 bases; nucleotides outside the gene matches: 7. The CDR3 consists of 16 residues. Germline assignment: CDR1 SGHDN and CDR2 FVKESK. Written as DNA, the CDR3 is TGTGCCAGCAGCCAACGAACAGGGGTCCGTGGAAACACCATATATTTT. Its translation: CASSQRTGVRGNTIYF.

This clonotype was counted many times. The chain links TRBV5-1 to TRBJ1-2; D gene unclear. This CDR3 region has 12 residues. Germline V gene lookup returns CDR1 SGHRS and CDR2 YFSETQ. V was shortened by 3 bases and J by 2 bases, with 5 bases between the two germline ends. DNA of the CDR3: TGCGCCAGCAGCTCGGACAACTATGGCTACACCTTC. Its translation: CASSSDNYGYTF.

The V call is TRBV4-1, the J call TRBJ2-7, with TRBD1 matching 12 bases. The V gene's germline CDR1 is MGHRA and CDR2 YSYEKL. Unmatched junction bases numbered 8, after V lost 1 base and J lost 4 bases. This CDR3 has 17 residues. CDR3 region: CASSQVPGTGGFYEQYF. The DNA of the CDR3 is TGCGCCAGCAGCCAAGTCCCCGGGACAGGGGGCTTTTACGAGCAGTACTTC.

The J gene is TRBJ2-3, the V gene TRBV20-1, with D unclear. Deletions cut 6 bases from V and 2 bases from J, with 3 bases between. Germline V gene sequence: CDR1 DFQATT, CDR2 SNEGSKA (reference sequence). This CDR3 has 10 amino acids. The CDR3 is CSAATDTQYF. DNA of the CDR3: TGCAGTGCAGCCACAGATACGCAGTATTTT.

This chain links TRBV5-1 with TRBJ2-1; tentatively, D is TRBD2 (5 bases). Germline V CDR1 and CDR2: SGHRS, YFSETQ. Trimming left V 0 bases short and J 6 bases short, with 10 bases between. This CDR3 is built from 14 residues. CDR3 nucleotide sequence: TGCGCCAGCAGCTTGGCTAGCTGGGGCAATGAGCAGTTCTTC. Encoded protein: CASSLASWGNEQFF.

This clonotype was recorded a few times. The chain employs TRBV7-9 and TRBJ1-5; 9 bases are a match to TRBD1. This CDR3 spans 15 amino acids. The germline CDR1 and CDR2 sequences are SEHNR and FQNEAQ (reference sequence). Unmatched junction bases numbered 6, after V lost 5 bases and J lost 4 bases. This chain's CDR3 is CASSGTGTGNQPQHF. The DNA of the CDR3 is TGTGCCAGCAGCGGAACCGGGACAGGGAATCAGCCCCAGCATTTT.

V is TRBV20-1 and J is TRBJ2-3; TRBD1 agrees at 9 bases. After removal of 2 bases from V and 6 bases from J, the junction contained 9 bases not matched to a gene. The CDR3 runs 15 residues. Germline CDR1 reads DFQATT; CDR2 reads SNEGSKA (reference sequence). The CDR3 spells CSARPRTGAWDTQYF. CDR3 sequence (DNA): TGCAGTGCTAGACCCCGGACAGGGGCCTGGGATACGCAGTATTTT.

The J gene is TRBJ2-7, the V gene TRBV27, with TRBD2 matching over 9 bases. The V gene end was trimmed by 11 bases and the J gene end by 4 bases; junction bases not matched to a gene: 15. Germline assignment: CDR1 MNHEY and CDR2 SMNVEV (reference sequence). The CDR3 length is 15 residues. The DNA of the CDR3 is TGTGCCGCAGGGAGGGTAAGCGGGGGGTTTTACGAGCAGTACTTC. Amino acid sequence: CAAGRVSGGFYEQYF.

This clonotype appeared a few times. The rearrangement links TRBV4-3 to TRBJ2-5; the match to TRBD1 covers 10 bases. This CDR3 region has 16 residues. Per germline, CDR1 LGHNA and CDR2 YSLEER. V lost 4 bases, J lost 0 bases, and 5 bases stayed unmatched. The CDR3 protein is CASSPGQGLNQETQYF. The CDR3 bases are TGCGCCAGCAGCCCGGGACAGGGGTTGAACCAAGAGACCCAGTACTTC.

The V and J genes are TRBV20-1 and TRBJ2-5; 9 nucleotides agree with TRBD2. The V and J ends lost 5 bases and 5 bases, in that order; junction bases with no gene match: 9. Germline values: CDR1 DFQATT, CDR2 SNEGSKA (reference sequence). The CDR3 is made up of 14 amino acids. CDR3 nucleotides: TGCAGTGCTGATGGCGGGGGGGCCTCGGAGACCCAGTACTTC. It encodes CSADGGGASETQYF.